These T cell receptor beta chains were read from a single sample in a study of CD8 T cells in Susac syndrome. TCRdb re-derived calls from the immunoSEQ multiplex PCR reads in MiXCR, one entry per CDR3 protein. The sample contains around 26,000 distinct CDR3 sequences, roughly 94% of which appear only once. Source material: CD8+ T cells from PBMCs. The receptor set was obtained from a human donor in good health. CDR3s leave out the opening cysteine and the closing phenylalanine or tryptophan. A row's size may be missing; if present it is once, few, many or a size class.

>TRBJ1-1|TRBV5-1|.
ASSLEAYNTEAF
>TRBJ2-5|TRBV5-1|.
ASSLSQGPSETQY
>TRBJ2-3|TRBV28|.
ASSLSGIGDTQY
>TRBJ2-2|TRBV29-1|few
SAGQENTGELF
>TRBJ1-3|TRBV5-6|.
ASSLELGNTIY
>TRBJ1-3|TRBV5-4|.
ASSPRGGPLSGNTIY
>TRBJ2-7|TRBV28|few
ASSYPLTGGLEQY
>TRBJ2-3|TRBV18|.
ASSRFSGPSRTYTDTQY
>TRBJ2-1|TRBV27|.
ASSLLQGIVDNEQF
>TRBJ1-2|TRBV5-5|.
ASSPGTAYGYT
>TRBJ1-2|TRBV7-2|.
ASSFQVYGYT
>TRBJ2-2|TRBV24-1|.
ATSDNSRARDYTGELF
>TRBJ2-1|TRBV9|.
ASGRPRGQKDEQF
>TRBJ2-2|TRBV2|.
ASSEGTVGTGELF
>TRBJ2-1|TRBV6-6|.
ASSSGQSYNEQF
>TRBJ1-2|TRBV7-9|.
ASSSGRDGYT
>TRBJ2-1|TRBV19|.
ASSRGAGTINNEQF
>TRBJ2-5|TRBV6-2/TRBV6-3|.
ASSYSRTDTDQETQY
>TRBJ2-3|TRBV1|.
TSSHYPGLQY
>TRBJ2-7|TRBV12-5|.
ASGYQGNEQY
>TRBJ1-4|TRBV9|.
ASSAGASTNEKLF
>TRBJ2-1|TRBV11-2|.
ASSLDLTRSYNEQF
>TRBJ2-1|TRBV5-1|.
ASSLEQYNEQF
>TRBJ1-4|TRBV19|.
ASSTGTGTT
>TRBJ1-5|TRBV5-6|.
ASSQKGLNQPQH
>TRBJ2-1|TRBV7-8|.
ASSLRRGYYNEQF
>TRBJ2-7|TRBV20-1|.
SARTSGPPYEQY
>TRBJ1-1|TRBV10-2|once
ASSESRMNTEAF
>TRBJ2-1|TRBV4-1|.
ASSQDKGTGIYNEQF
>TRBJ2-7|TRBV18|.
ASSPNLDRGIEQY
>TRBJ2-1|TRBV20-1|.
SARPDTGAYNEQF
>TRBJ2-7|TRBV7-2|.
ASSDDRGPSPHEQY
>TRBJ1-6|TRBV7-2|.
ASSPNQGRPLH
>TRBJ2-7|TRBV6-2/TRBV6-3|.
ASSYGGPYEQY
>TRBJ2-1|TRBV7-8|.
ASRLGQGAIEQF
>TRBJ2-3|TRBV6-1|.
ASSEVARLVDTQY
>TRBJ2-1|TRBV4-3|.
ASSPQGGIYNEQF
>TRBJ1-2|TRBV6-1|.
ASVPGGQSYGYT
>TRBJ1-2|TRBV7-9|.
ASSLGREGYT
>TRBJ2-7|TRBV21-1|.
ASSRRTVLPYEQY
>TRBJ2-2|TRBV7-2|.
ASSSLAGGTGELF
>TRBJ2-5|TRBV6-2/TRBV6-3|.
ASSSRPTRDETQY
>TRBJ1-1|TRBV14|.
ASSHEKWQMNTEAF
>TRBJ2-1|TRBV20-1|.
SASTSGGGNEQF
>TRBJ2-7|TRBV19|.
ASSITTATYEQY
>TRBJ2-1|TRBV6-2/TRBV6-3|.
ASSYKWQFSYNEQF
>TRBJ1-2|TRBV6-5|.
ASRNRDRGFGYT
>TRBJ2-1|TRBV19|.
ASSAIAGARYNEQF